Listed below are T cell receptor beta chains from one sample, sequenced in a study of T cells expressing NK-cell markers. TCRdb reprocessed the 5' RACE reads; each CDR3 protein has one entry and no DNA is given. The sample totals about 380,000 distinct CDR3 sequences. The sequenced sample was blood T cells: a sorted CD56 or NKG2C T cell subset, CD4+ or CD8+ T cells, or bulk PBMC T cells (not recorded which). These receptors all stem from a man aged 18 to 69 in good health. The CDR3 runs from the conserved cysteine through the conserved F or W.

v_call	cdr3_length	j_call	cdr3_aa
TRBV20-1	14	TRBJ2-3	CSARAGTGLDTQYF
TRBV6-1	14	TRBJ2-1	CASSARLYYNEQFF
TRBV7-2	17	TRBJ2-2	CASSPRTSGGGTGELFF
TRBV6-2/TRBV6-3	15	TRBJ2-7	CASSDVVQGSYEQYF
TRBV20-1	12	TRBJ2-1	CSASQDPQGQFF
TRBV7-8	14	TRBJ1-4	CASSIYPALEKLFF
TRBV6-2/TRBV6-3	14	TRBJ2-7	CASSYPGLTYEQYF
TRBV20-1	14	TRBJ1-4	CSARAAQHGEKLFF
TRBV5-1	14	TRBJ2-5	CASSEKILGETQYF
TRBV7-2	13	TRBJ2-1	CASRPGLAGKQFF